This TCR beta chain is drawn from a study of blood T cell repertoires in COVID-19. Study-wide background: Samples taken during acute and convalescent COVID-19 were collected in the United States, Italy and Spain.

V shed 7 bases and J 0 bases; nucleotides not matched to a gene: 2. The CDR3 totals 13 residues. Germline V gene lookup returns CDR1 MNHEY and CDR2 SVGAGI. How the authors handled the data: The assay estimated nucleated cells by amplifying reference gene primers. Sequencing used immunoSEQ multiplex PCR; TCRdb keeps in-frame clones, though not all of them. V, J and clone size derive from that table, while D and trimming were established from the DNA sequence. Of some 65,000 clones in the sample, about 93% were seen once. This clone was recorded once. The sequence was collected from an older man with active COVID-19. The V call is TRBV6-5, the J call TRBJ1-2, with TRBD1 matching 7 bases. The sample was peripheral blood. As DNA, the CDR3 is TGTGCCAGCACAGGGGGAGCTAACTATGGCTACACCTTC. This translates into CASTGGANYGYTF.